This TCR beta chain derives from a study of radiation and T cells in renal cell carcinoma. The study's findings and limits: Without pretreatment biopsies, baseline tumor clonotype presence was undetermined. In blood, top tumor clones expanded by 2 weeks, shrinking by 4.

In germline, CDR1 is SGHAT, CDR2 FQNNGV. V was clipped by 2 bases and J by 6 bases, with 10 bases between them. There are 14 residues in the CDR3. The repertoire was sequenced with immunoSEQ multiplex PCR; TCRdb's copy has only in-frame clones and lacks some. Of around 46,000 clones in the sample, roughly 80% were seen once. The time point here: baseline pretreatment blood. Described treatment: 15 Gy SBRT to primary tumor, nephrectomy 4 weeks later. This renal cell carcinoma was of the clear cell type. Worth noting for this clone: The antigen is unknown.

Here the sequenced sample was blood, taken from a patient whose treatment included radiotherapy and nephrectomy. This receptor was taken from a woman in her 70s with renal cell carcinoma. This rearrangement joins TRBV11-2 to TRBJ2-2; weak D call: TRBD2 (5 bases). CDR3 nucleotide sequence: TGTGCCAGCAGCTTAAGTGAGGGCTCCGGGGAGCTGTTTTTT. Translating gives CASSLSEGSGELFF. The full variable domain, its missing parts supplied by reference TRBV11-2 and TRBJ2-2, is EAGVAQSPRYKIIEKRQSVAFWCNPISGHATLYWYQQILGQGPKLLIQFQNNGVVDDSQLPKDRFSAERLKGVDSTLKIQPAKLEDSAVYLCASSLSEGSGELFFGEGSRLTVL.